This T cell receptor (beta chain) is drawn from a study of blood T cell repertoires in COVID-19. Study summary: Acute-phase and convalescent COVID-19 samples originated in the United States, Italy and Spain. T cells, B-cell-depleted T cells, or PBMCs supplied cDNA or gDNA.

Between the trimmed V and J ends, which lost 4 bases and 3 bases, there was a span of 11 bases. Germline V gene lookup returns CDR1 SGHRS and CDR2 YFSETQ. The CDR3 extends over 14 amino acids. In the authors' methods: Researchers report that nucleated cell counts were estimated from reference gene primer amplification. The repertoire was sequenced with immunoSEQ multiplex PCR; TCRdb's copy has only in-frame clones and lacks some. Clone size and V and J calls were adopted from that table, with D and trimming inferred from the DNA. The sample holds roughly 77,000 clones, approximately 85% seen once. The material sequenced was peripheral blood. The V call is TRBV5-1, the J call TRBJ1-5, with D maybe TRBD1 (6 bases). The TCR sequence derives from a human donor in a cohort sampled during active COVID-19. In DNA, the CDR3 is TGCGCCAGCAGCCCGGACAGCCCCAATCAGCCCCAGCATTTT. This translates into CASSPDSPNQPQHF.